The source of this T cell receptor beta chain is a study of beta chain features in type 1 diabetes. Study in general: Across all samples, approximately 99 million sorted cells were examined.

Every donor provided one heparinised blood draw, which averaged approximately 120 mL. Germline V gives CDR1 SGHRS, CDR2 YFSETQ. The CDR3 is 14 residues long. V shed 0 bases and J shed 4 bases, with 10 bases lying between them. Reverse transcription of all isolated RNA meant that expressed TCRB transcripts were sequenced. Sequenced by immunoSEQ multiplex PCR; TCRdb stores in-frame clones only, minus some. The repertoire holds about 700,000 clones, with 13% as singletons. Comment on this clone: What it binds is unknown.

Regarding the study as a whole: Still unanswered here is whether HLA type influences TCRB rearrangement. For patients, the naive, central memory and Treg TCRB repertoires appeared more alike than for healthy donors. For Type 1 diabetes patients, all four CD4+ subsets carried TCRB CDR3s that were moderately but significantly shorter.

The chain links TRBV5-1 to TRBJ1-2; tentatively, D is TRBD1 (5 bases). The sequenced sample was naive CD4+ T cells from blood. This clonotype was sampled from a man aged 18 to 30 with type 1 diabetes. The CDR3 reads CASSLAADSYGYTF. The CDR3 DNA follows: TGCGCCAGCAGCTTGGCGGCAGACAGCTATGGCTACACCTTC. Full variable domain (remainder filled in from reference TRBV5-1 and TRBJ1-2): KAGVTQTPRYLIKTRGQQVTLSCSPISGHRSVSWYQQTPGQGLQFLFEYFSETQRNKGNFPGRFSGRQFSNSRSEMNVSTLELGDSALYLCASSLAADSYGYTFGSGTRLTVV.